Presented here are 25 T cell receptor beta chains from one specimen sequenced in a study of TIL therapy for anti-PD-1-resistant metastatic lung cancer. The immunoSEQ assay was v3. Using immunoSEQ multiplex PCR, the repertoire was profiled, and TCRdb retains in-frame clones only, with some absent. Here the sample spans around 20,000 clones, roughly 85% being singletons. Noted time point: pre-treatment sample, taken before nivolumab and TIL therapy. The sample was blood, taken at baseline. Source of these receptors: a person aged 25-80 years with non-small cell lung cancer.

Worth noting for this clone: A junction boundary mismatches the germline segment, possibly from a read error. The chain employs TRBV7-2 and TRBJ1-3; 9 bases are a match to TRBD1. Germline V lookup: CDR1 SGHTA, CDR2 FQGNSA. This CDR3 is built from 15 residues. CDR3 sequence (DNA): TGTGCCAGCAACTTAGGGACAGGGATTGGAGGGACCATATATTTT. Translating gives CASNLGTGIGGTIYF.

The V and J genes are TRBV19 and TRBJ2-4, with a tentative D call TRBD2 (6 bases). V was cut by 3 bases and J by 3 bases, with 18 bases left in between. This CDR3 contains 17 residues. Looked up from germline, CDR1 is LNHDA and CDR2 is SQIVND (reference sequence). DNA for the CDR3: TGTGCCAGTAGTATTGAGGGGAGGTGGGGAGTCAAAAACATTCAGTACTTC. Its protein is CASSIEGRWGVKNIQYF.

V gene TRBV12-3 or TRBV12-4 combines with J gene TRBJ2-7; no clear D gene. The CDR3 spans 13 residues. Trimming cost V 6 bases and J 0 bases, with 9 bases left between them. The DNA of the CDR3 is TGTGCCAGCAGCCATGTGAACTCCTACGAGCAGTACTTC. Its protein is CASSHVNSYEQYF.

The count of this clone is one. This chain joins TRBV5-1 and TRBJ1-1, with D possibly being TRBD1 (5 bases). CDR1 is SGHRS and CDR2 is YFSETQ in the germline V gene. Trimming took 3 bases from V and 7 from J, leaving 13 bases between them. The CDR3 has 13 residues. Here the CDR3 reads CASSSGGRSEAFF. DNA of the CDR3: TGCGCCAGCAGCTCCGGGGGAAGGAGTGAAGCTTTCTTT.

V usage is TRBV19 and J usage is TRBJ1-5; D is unclear. The CDR3 has 12 residues. V gave up 1 base and J gave up 6 bases, with 4 bases separating them. The germline V gene encodes CDR1 LNHDA and CDR2 SQIVND (reference sequence). CDR3 coding DNA: TGTGCCAGTAGTATAGGGGGTCAGCCCCAGCATTTT. Protein sequence: CASSIGGQPQHF.

The V call is TRBV4-1, the J call TRBJ1-5; D is unresolved. The CDR3 has 19 residues. V was pared by 0 bases and J by 0 bases, with 18 bases between. The germline gives CDR1 MGHRA, CDR2 YSYEKL. The CDR3 DNA sequence: TGCGCCAGCAGCCAAGACATCGAGATTCGGGGAGATAGCAATCAGCCCCAGCATTTT. Its translation: CASSQDIEIRGDSNQPQHF.

V gene TRBV9 combines with J gene TRBJ2-3; 9 bases map to TRBD2. Germline lookup yields CDR1 SGDLS and CDR2 YYNGEE. This CDR3 region has 18 residues. The V segment lost 4 bases and the J segment 5 bases; nucleotides outside the gene matches: 17. Written as DNA, the CDR3 is TGTGCCAGCAGCCCGAGCCCTGGGACTAGCTTGGGGGGAGATACGCAGTATTTT. Translated: CASSPSPGTSLGGDTQYF.

The chain is built from TRBV2 and TRBJ2-2; 14 bases match TRBD2. CDR3 size: 17 residues. Germline V gene lookup returns CDR1 SNHLY and CDR2 FYNNEI. With 7 bases clipped from V and 4 bases from J, the junction kept 8 bases outside the gene matches. DNA for the CDR3: TGTGCCAGCACCGGACTAGCGGGAGGTCAGGCCACCGGGGAGCTGTTTTTT. Protein: CASTGLAGGQATGELFF.

This CDR3 is CASSPVEGRSGNTIYF. CDR3 bases: TGTGCCAGCTCACCAGTCGAGGGCCGGTCGGGAAACACCATATATTTT. The V and J genes are TRBV18 and TRBJ1-3; D is unresolved. V was pared by 2 bases and J by 4 bases, with 15 bases between. Germline V gives CDR1 KGHSH, CDR2 LQKENI. This CDR3 is 16 amino acids long.

The chain is built from TRBV11-3 and TRBJ2-3; unclear D gene. The CDR3 totals 13 residues. Germline V gives CDR1 SGHNT, CDR2 YENEEA. V was cut by 0 bases and J by 2 bases, with 3 bases left in between. The CDR3 loop is CASSLDSTDTQYF. The CDR3 bases are TGTGCCAGCAGCTTAGACTCCACAGATACGCAGTATTTT.

The chain carries TRBV6-5 and TRBJ2-5; 7 nucleotides line up with TRBD1. CDR1 and CDR2 from the germline V gene are MNHEY and SVGAGI. Trimming removed 4 bases from V and 1 base from J; junction bases left unmatched: 3. The length of the CDR3 is 14 residues. The chain's CDR3 is CASSFGTAQETQYF. The DNA of the CDR3 is TGTGCCAGCAGTTTCGGGACAGCCCAAGAGACCCAGTACTTC.

This clone was observed a handful of times. The rearrangement joins TRBV9 to TRBJ1-6, with D perhaps matching TRBD1 (5 bases). The V gene lost 2 bases and the J gene lost 8 bases, with 11 bases spanning the gap. The CDR3 is 14 residues long. Germline CDR1 is SGDLS and CDR2 is YYNGEE. The DNA of the CDR3 is TGTGCCAGCAGCGTGCAGGGAGGGGATTCACCCCTCCACTTT. Protein product: CASSVQGGDSPLHF.

The chain uses TRBV5-5 and TRBJ2-1; 7 bases match TRBD1. CDR3 length: 17 amino acids. V was clipped by 5 bases and J by 4 bases; unmatched bases: 15. Germline V gene data show CDR1 as SGHKS and CDR2 as YYEKEE (reference sequence). The CDR3 DNA reads TGTGCCAGCAGGCCCCTTTTTCGGGACAGCTCTTACAATGAGCAGTTCTTC. Translation gives CASRPLFRDSSYNEQFF.

The chain employs TRBV19 and TRBJ1-2, with D hard to call. Trimming pared 3 bases from V and 5 bases from J, leaving 13 bases between. Germline CDR1 is LNHDA and CDR2 is SQIVND (reference sequence). The CDR3 spans 14 residues. The DNA for the CDR3 is TGTGCCAGTAGTATGGGCCTACGGGAGTATGGCTACACCTTC. Its translation: CASSMGLREYGYTF.

This clone has a handful of counts. This sequence joins TRBV7-9 and TRBJ2-3, with 7 bases that match TRBD1. The CDR3 loop spans 17 amino acids. V shed 4 bases and J 5 bases; nucleotides not matched to a gene: 15. Germline V lookup: CDR1 SEHNR, CDR2 FQNEAQ (reference sequence). The CDR3 is CASSSPPRKGALDTQYF. DNA of the CDR3: TGTGCCAGCAGCTCCCCACCCAGGAAGGGGGCGTTAGATACGCAGTATTTT.

The chain employs TRBV7-2 and TRBJ2-1; D unclear. The CDR3 consists of 17 residues. Germline V gives CDR1 SGHTA, CDR2 FQGNSA. The V and J ends lost 2 bases and 6 bases respectively, with 20 bases between them. The CDR3 coding sequence is TGTGCCAGCAGCTTAAAAGGGCCGAGTCGCCCAGGCAATGAGCAGTTCTTC. Translated: CASSLKGPSRPGNEQFF.

V usage is TRBV7-9 and J usage is TRBJ1-5, with 10 bases matching TRBD1. Looked up from germline, CDR1 is SEHNR and CDR2 is FQNEAQ (reference sequence). J was trimmed by 16 bases and V by 1 base; bases with no gene match: 7. The CDR3 contains 13 residues. The CDR3 nucleotides are TGTGCCAGCAGCTTAGACGAGACAGGGGGCGCCCATTTT. This sequence encodes CASSLDETGGAHF.

This clone is a singleton in its sample. This chain connects TRBV18 to TRBJ1-2; TRBD1 might be the D (5 bases). V lost 4 bases, J lost 3 bases, and 21 bases lay in between. CDR3 length: 17 amino acids. In germline, CDR1 is KGHSH, CDR2 LQKENI. CDR3 nucleotides: TGTGCCAGCTCACGACTACCTGGCCCAGGGCAGGACTATGGCTACACCTTC. It specifies CASSRLPGPGQDYGYTF.

V usage is TRBV21-1 and J usage is TRBJ2-1; the table's D call TRBD1 went unverified against the DNA. TRBV21-1 is a recognized pseudogene. The CDR3 runs 15 residues. This CDR3 is CASRKPRDINNEQFF. The CDR3 bases are TGTGCCAGCCGTAAACCCCGGGACATTAACAATGAGCAGTTCTTC.

This rearrangement joins TRBV12-3 or TRBV12-4 to TRBJ2-1; 9 bases line up with TRBD1. V gave up 3 bases and J gave up 14 bases; unmatched junction bases: 5. This CDR3 region has 12 residues. The CDR3 DNA reads as TGTGCCAGCAGTTTCCGCCGACAGGGGGAGTTCTTC. As protein: CASSFRRQGEFF.

This clone appeared a single time. The J gene is TRBJ2-5, the V gene TRBV6-5, with TRBD2 as a possible D gene (6 bases). Trimming took off 7 bases at V and 3 bases at J, with 18 bases between the two ends. CDR1 and CDR2 (germline): MNHEY, SVGAGI. This CDR3 is built from 15 residues. Here the CDR3 reads CASTVNLGGEETQYF. For the CDR3, the DNA is TGTGCCAGCACCGTGAATTTGGGGGGAGAAGAGACCCAGTACTTC.

This chain joins TRBV19 and TRBJ1-5; tentative D call: TRBD1 (6 bases). The V gene lost 5 bases and the J gene lost 6 bases, with 8 bases spanning the gap. Germline V gives CDR1 LNHDA, CDR2 SQIVND (reference sequence). CDR3 length: 12 amino acids. The CDR3 DNA sequence: TGTGCCAGTAGTCCACAGGGTCAGCCCCAGCATTTT. This translates into CASSPQGQPQHF.

V is TRBV9 and J is TRBJ2-5; D gene ambiguous. The CDR3 has 16 amino acids. The V end was cut by 4 bases, the J end by 2 bases, with 18 bases between. Germline V gives CDR1 SGDLS, CDR2 YYNGEE. The DNA of the CDR3 is TGTGCCAGCAGCTCAGATGACATATCCCCTCAAGAGACCCAGTACTTC. Translated, it gives CASSSDDISPQETQYF. The full variable domain, rest sourced from reference TRBV9 and TRBJ2-5, is DSGVTQTPKHLITATGQRVTLRCSPRSGDLSVYWYQQSLDQGLQFLIQYYNGEERAKGNILERFSAQQFPDLHSELNLSSLELGDSALYFCASSSDDISPQETQYFGPGTRLLVL.

The chain joins TRBV6-5 to TRBJ2-5, with TRBD2 matching 9 bases. Losses at the gene ends were 6 bases for V and 4 bases for J; bases not matched to a gene: 6. The length of the CDR3 is 14 residues. The germline V gene encodes CDR1 MNHEY and CDR2 SVGAGI. CDR3 sequence (DNA): TGTGCCAGCAGGCTAGCGGGATCTGGAGAGACCCAGTACTTC. It specifies CASRLAGSGETQYF.

The V and J genes are TRBV19 and TRBJ2-2; the D gene is possibly TRBD1 (5 bases). Germline loops: CDR1 LNHDA, CDR2 SQIVND (reference sequence). There are 16 residues in the CDR3. With 6 bases removed from V and 0 bases from J, the gap between germline ends came to 14 bases. In DNA, the CDR3 is TGTGCCAGTAGCCGCCAGGGCACCTCGAACACCGGGGAGCTGTTTTTT. It specifies CASSRQGTSNTGELFF.